A single sample gave rise to the 10 T cell receptor beta chains below, sequenced in a study of lymphopenia after photon versus proton radiotherapy. TCRdb keeps only in-frame clones here, not all; method: immunoSEQ multiplex PCR. Found here are roughly 57,000 clones, more than 70% of them singletons; the top ten hold approximately 31%. The sample was peripheral blood, taken from a patient treated with photon-based radiotherapy. The receptors originated from a man aged 50-59 years with gastric cancer.

The chain is built from TRBV29-1 and TRBJ2-7, with 14 bases that match TRBD2. With 7 bases clipped from V and 0 bases from J, the junction kept 2 bases outside the gene matches. The CDR3 consists of 14 residues. The germline V gene has CDR1 SQVTM and CDR2 ANQGSEA. The CDR3 coding sequence is TGCAGCGCTGGGACTAGCGGGAGCTCCTACGAGCAGTACTTC. Its protein is CSAGTSGSSYEQYF.

This rearrangement joins TRBV30 to TRBJ2-6; D is perhaps TRBD1 (5 bases). CDR1 and CDR2 from the germline V gene are GTSNPN and SVGIG (reference sequence). The germline V and J ends were trimmed by 1 base and 2 bases, with 6 bases remaining between them. The CDR3 consists of 14 residues. As DNA, the CDR3 is TGTGCCTGGAGTGCAGGGACTGGGGCCAACGTCCTGACTTTC. Translation: CAWSAGTGANVLTF.

The chain uses TRBV18 and TRBJ2-7; 7 bases align to TRBD2. Per germline, CDR1 KGHSH and CDR2 LQKENI. CDR3 length equals 15 residues. V was clipped by 6 bases and J by 2 bases; unmatched bases: 10. The CDR3 region has the DNA TGTGCCAGCTCGGGCCGCGGGAGCTTGACCTACGAGCAGTACTTC. The encoded protein is CASSGRGSLTYEQYF. Based on the CDR3 plus reference TRBV18 and TRBJ2-7, the full variable domain is NAGVMQNPRHLVRRRGQEARLRCSPMKGHSHVYWYRQLPEEGLKFMVYLQKENIIDESGMPKERFSAEFPKEGPSILRIQQVVRGDSAAYFCASSGRGSLTYEQYFGPGTRLTVT.

This clone was seen more than once but under ten times. The rearrangement joins TRBV5-5 to TRBJ2-7; tentatively, D is TRBD2 (5 bases). V lost 4 bases and J lost 0, with 17 bases in between. The CDR3 loop spans 16 amino acids. From germline, CDR1 is SGHKS and CDR2 YYEKEE (reference sequence). The CDR3 sequence: CASSAILVAYSYEQYF. In nucleotides, the CDR3 is TGTGCCAGCAGCGCCATCCTAGTAGCGTACTCCTACGAGCAGTACTTC.

This sequence joins TRBV10-2 and TRBJ2-7; 8 nucleotides agree with TRBD2. Trimming took 4 bases from V and 0 from J; bases not matched to a gene: 8. Germline V gene data show CDR1 as WSHSY and CDR2 as SAAADI. This CDR3 region has 16 residues. This CDR3 is CASSGSGTSGSYEQYF. The CDR3 DNA follows: TGCGCCAGCAGTGGCAGTGGCACTAGCGGCTCCTACGAGCAGTACTTC.

This chain links TRBV7-9 with TRBJ1-3; 7 nucleotides match TRBD1. Germline V gene sequence: CDR1 SEHNR, CDR2 FQNEAQ (reference sequence). The trim removed 5 bases at V and 3 bases at J, leaving 10 bases unmatched. The CDR3 runs 16 residues. The CDR3 DNA is TGTGCCAGCAGCGACAGGGCCCGCCGGGGTGGAAACACCATATATTTT. Its protein is CASSDRARRGGNTIYF.

The genes are TRBV5-1 and TRBJ2-5; TRBD2 matches 7 bases. The CDR3 runs 16 residues. The V gene's germline CDR1 is SGHRS and CDR2 YFSETQ. V lost 0 bases and J lost 4; bases outside the gene matches: 9. CDR3 sequence (DNA): TGCGCCAGCAGCTTGGGCGGGGGTAATACGAGAGAGACCCAGTACTTC. It codes for CASSLGGGNTRETQYF.

This clone has only a few counts. The chain has TRBV19 and TRBJ1-2, with D uncertain. The CDR3 contains 13 residues. Germline V gene data show CDR1 as LNHDA and CDR2 as SQIVND (reference sequence). Trimming stripped 3 bases from V and 3 bases from J, with 8 bases between. CDR3 nucleotides: TGTGCCAGTAGTATCAACAGAGACTATGGCTACACCTTC. Translating it yields CASSINRDYGYTF.

The V call is TRBV10-3, the J call TRBJ1-1, with 8 positions matching TRBD1. CDR3 length: 14 residues. The germline gives CDR1 ENHRY, CDR2 SYGVKD. Trimming removed 6 bases from V and 4 bases from J; junction bases left unmatched: 7. The chain's CDR3 is CAIRIGQGSTEAFF. CDR3 bases: TGTGCCATCAGGATCGGACAGGGAAGCACTGAAGCTTTCTTT.

The chain combines TRBV2 with TRBJ2-6, with D perhaps matching TRBD1 (6 bases). The V gene's germline CDR1 is SNHLY and CDR2 FYNNEI. Trimming pared 8 bases from V and 1 base from J, leaving 15 bases between. The CDR3 loop spans 16 amino acids. The CDR3 reads CASGTNRDSGANVLTF. CDR3 bases: TGTGCCAGCGGAACAAACAGGGATTCTGGGGCCAACGTCCTGACTTTC. Full variable domain (rest looked up from reference TRBV2 and TRBJ2-6): EPEVTQTPSHQVTQMGQEVILRCVPISNHLYFYWYRQILGQKVEFLVSFYNNEISEKSEIFDDQFSVERPDGSNFTLKIRSTKLEDSAMYFCASGTNRDSGANVLTFGAGSRLTVL.